These 31 T cell receptor beta chains came from one sample sequenced in a study of blood T cell repertoires in COVID-19. Assay used: immunoSEQ multiplex PCR; TCRdb lists only in-frame clones, some missing. Seen here are fewer than 500,000 clones, about 85% observed once, and the top ten hold over 1.5%. Sequenced sample: PBMCs or T cells enriched from blood (not recorded which). Source of these receptors: a woman between 18 and 30 years old with acute COVID-19.

In this sample, this clone turned up once. V gene TRBV6-5 combines with J gene TRBJ1-2, with D uncertain. Germline assignment: CDR1 MNHEY and CDR2 SVGAGI. With 6 bases removed from V and 4 bases from J, the gap between germline ends came to 9 bases. This CDR3 contains 12 residues. This CDR3 is CASSGSPYGYTF. The CDR3 bases are TGTGCCAGCAGCGGGTCGCCCTATGGCTACACCTTC.

The rearrangement joins TRBV19 to TRBJ2-3; tentative D call: TRBD1 (5 bases). The CDR3 runs to 13 residues. Germline V gene data show CDR1 as LNHDA and CDR2 as SQIVND (reference sequence). V lost 5 bases to trimming and J lost 6 bases, with 12 bases between them. The CDR3 nucleotides are TGTGCCAGTAGTGTACGTTCAGGGGATACGCAGTATTTT. Amino acid sequence: CASSVRSGDTQYF.

The genes are TRBV7-8 and TRBJ1-5; 7 positions match TRBD1. The ends lost 1 base at V and 6 bases at J; junction bases unmatched: 9. The CDR3 length is 16 residues. Germline V gives CDR1 SGHVS, CDR2 FQNEAQ. The CDR3 DNA sequence: TGTGCCAGCAGCTTAGTTGGGGGACAGTCTCCTCAGCCCCAGCATTTT. It codes for CASSLVGGQSPQPQHF. Combining the CDR3 with reference TRBV7-8 and TRBJ1-5 gives the whole variable domain GAGVSQSPRYKVAKRGQDVALRCDPISGHVSLFWYQQALGQGPEFLTYFQNEAQLDKSGLPSDRFFAERPEGSVSTLKIQRTQQEDSAVYLCASSLVGGQSPQPQHFGDGTRLSIL.

J is TRBJ2-7 and V is TRBV6-5; 9 bases match TRBD1. From germline, CDR1 is MNHEY and CDR2 SVGAGI. There are 15 residues in the CDR3. With 6 bases clipped from V and 7 bases from J, the junction kept 13 bases outside the gene matches. DNA for the CDR3: TGTGCCAGCAGGGGTCCCGGACAGGGGTCGGGGGAGCAGTACTTC. As protein: CASRGPGQGSGEQYF.

The chain has TRBV5-4 and TRBJ2-7; TRBD2 might be the D (6 bases). Trimming shortened V by 1 base and J by 3 bases, and 14 bases separated the two germline ends. CDR3 length: 15 amino acids. Germline-derived CDR1 and CDR2 are SGHNT and YYREEE (reference sequence). The CDR3 spells CASSLWWRGVYEQYF. CDR3 nucleotides: TGTGCCAGCAGCTTGTGGTGGAGGGGAGTCTACGAGCAGTACTTC.

The gene calls are TRBV19 and TRBJ2-1, with 7 bases fitting TRBD2. The V gene's germline CDR1 is LNHDA and CDR2 SQIVND (reference sequence). This CDR3 contains 16 residues. After removal of 6 bases from V and 1 base from J, the junction contained 9 bases not matched to a gene. The CDR3 nucleotides read TGTGCCAGTAGACCCCCACCGGGGGGTTCCTACAATGAGCAGTTCTTC. This gives the protein CASRPPPGGSYNEQFF.

The chain recombines TRBV7-2 with TRBJ2-2, with 7 bases matching TRBD2. Germline assignment: CDR1 SGHTA and CDR2 FQGNSA. The CDR3 is made up of 17 amino acids. J gave up 5 bases and V 4 bases, and 13 bases lay outside the gene matches. The CDR3 DNA reads as TGTGCCAGCAGCTACCGAGCGGGAAGACACCCAACCGGGGAGCTGTTTTTT. It codes for CASSYRAGRHPTGELFF.

This clone was observed once. This chain joins TRBV9 and TRBJ2-6; D possibly corresponds to TRBD1 (6 bases). This CDR3 has 15 amino acids. Germline V gene data show CDR1 as SGDLS and CDR2 as YYNGEE. V was trimmed by 4 bases and J by 3 bases, leaving 11 bases between them. This chain's CDR3 is CASSYRASGANVLTF. In DNA, the CDR3 is TGTGCCAGCAGCTACAGGGCAAGTGGGGCCAACGTCCTGACTTTC.

V usage is TRBV5-1 and J usage is TRBJ2-7; TRBD2 matches at 10 bases. Losses at the gene ends were 4 bases for V and 1 base for J; bases not matched to a gene: 14. This CDR3 spans 18 amino acids. Germline V gene lookup returns CDR1 SGHRS and CDR2 YFSETQ. The CDR3 protein is CASSVLAGAKVGSYEQYF. In DNA form, the CDR3 reads TGCGCCAGCAGCGTTCTAGCGGGGGCCAAGGTGGGGTCCTACGAGCAGTACTTC. Based on the CDR3 plus reference TRBV5-1 and TRBJ2-7, the full variable domain is KAGVTQTPRYLIKTRGQQVTLSCSPISGHRSVSWYQQTPGQGLQFLFEYFSETQRNKGNFPGRFSGRQFSNSRSEMNVSTLELGDSALYLCASSVLAGAKVGSYEQYFGPGTRLTVT.

The chain joins TRBV29-1 to TRBJ2-2, with TRBD1 matching 7 bases. After removal of 2 bases from V and 8 bases from J, the junction contained 8 bases not matched to a gene. CDR1 and CDR2 (germline): SQVTM, ANQGSEA. The CDR3 spans 14 residues. The chain's CDR3 is CSVELWDSTGELFF. In DNA, the CDR3 is TGCAGCGTTGAACTTTGGGACAGCACGGGGGAGCTGTTTTTT.

The chain recombines TRBV2 with TRBJ1-1; no firm D call. There are 15 residues in the CDR3. The germline V and J ends were trimmed by 7 bases and 4 bases, with 19 bases remaining between them. Germline V lookup: CDR1 SNHLY, CDR2 FYNNEI. The CDR3 bases are TGTGCCAGCAAATTGCAGAGCACGGGGAGCACTGAAGCTTTCTTT. It encodes CASKLQSTGSTEAFF.

V is TRBV11-2 and J is TRBJ1-5; 7 bases line up with TRBD1. Looked up from germline, CDR1 is SGHAT and CDR2 is FQNNGV. V lost 5 bases, J lost 5 bases, and 9 bases stayed unmatched. The CDR3 is made up of 15 amino acids. The CDR3: CASSLGLGGDQPQHF. For the CDR3, the DNA is TGTGCCAGCAGCCTGGGCTTAGGGGGCGATCAGCCCCAGCATTTT.

The rearrangement links TRBV6-2 or TRBV6-3 to TRBJ1-5; 8 bases agree with TRBD1. The length of the CDR3 is 14 residues. V trimming: 4 bases; J trimming: 4 bases; junction bases outside the gene matches: 3. The germline gives CDR1 MNHEY, CDR2 SVGEGT. CDR3 in amino acids: CASSSDRGNQPQHF. The CDR3 DNA is TGTGCCAGCAGTTCCGACAGGGGAAATCAGCCCCAGCATTTT.

This chain uses TRBV6-5 with TRBJ1-2; D remains unclear. The CDR3 has 12 residues. V was trimmed by 7 bases and J by 5 bases, leaving 11 bases between them. The germline V gene has CDR1 MNHEY and CDR2 SVGAGI. The CDR3 protein is CASTDGVYGYTF. The CDR3 DNA is TGTGCCAGCACCGACGGGGTTTATGGCTACACCTTC.

This clone was counted a few times. The gene calls are TRBV6-2 or TRBV6-3 and TRBJ2-7; TRBD2 aligns across 8 bases. This CDR3 has 15 residues. Germline V CDR1 and CDR2: MNHEY, SVGEGT. J lost 0 bases, V lost 6 bases, and 7 bases had no gene match. The DNA of the CDR3 is TGTGCCAGCAGCATACTAGCGGTCCTCTCCTACGAGCAGTACTTC. It translates to CASSILAVLSYEQYF.

The V gene is TRBV29-1, the J gene TRBJ1-2; 7 positions agree with TRBD1. Germline V gives CDR1 SQVTM, CDR2 ANQGSEA. The length of the CDR3 is 11 residues. The ends lost 7 bases at V and 6 bases at J; junction bases unmatched: 5. The CDR3 DNA reads TGCAGCGCGACAGGGAAGGATGGCTACACCTTC. Amino acid sequence: CSATGKDGYTF.

The chain links TRBV10-2 to TRBJ2-3; 14 nucleotides match TRBD2. CDR1 and CDR2 (germline): WSHSY, SAAADI. This CDR3 comprises 16 residues. V lost 5 bases to trimming and J lost 3 bases; unmatched junction nucleotides: 4. This CDR3 is CASSRLAGGSTDTQYF. In DNA form, the CDR3 reads TGCGCCAGCAGTAGACTAGCGGGGGGGAGTACAGATACGCAGTATTTT.

The chain employs TRBV5-8 and TRBJ1-1; perhaps TRBD1 as D (6 bases). Trimming left V 8 bases short and J 6 bases short, with 20 bases between. This CDR3 comprises 14 residues. CDR1 and CDR2 (germline): SGHTS, YDEGEE. Here the CDR3 reads CASGINRVFSEAFF. DNA of the CDR3: TGTGCCAGTGGCATAAACAGGGTCTTCTCTGAAGCTTTCTTT.

This rearrangement joins TRBV13 to TRBJ2-7; TRBD2 matches at 9 bases. The germline V gene has CDR1 PRHDT and CDR2 FYEKMQ (reference sequence). Trimming took 5 bases from V and 4 from J; bases not matched to a gene: 6. CDR3 length equals 14 residues. The CDR3 DNA reads TGTGCCAGCAGCCAGAGCGGGAGGTATTACGAGCAGTACTTC. Amino acid sequence: CASSQSGRYYEQYF.

The rearrangement uses TRBV27 and TRBJ2-5; TRBD1 matches 9 bases. With 4 bases clipped from V and 5 bases from J, the junction kept 8 bases outside the gene matches. The CDR3 is made up of 15 amino acids. Germline loops: CDR1 MNHEY, CDR2 SMNVEV (reference sequence). The CDR3 reads CASSSAGQGYETQYF. The CDR3 nucleotides are TGTGCCAGCAGTTCCGCGGGACAGGGTTACGAGACCCAGTACTTC.

This clone was picked up a small number of times. This sequence joins TRBV10-3 and TRBJ1-3; D possibly corresponds to TRBD1 (6 bases). CDR1 is ENHRY, CDR2 SYGVKD, per germline. Trimming shortened V by 6 bases and J by 0 bases, and 15 bases separated the two germline ends. CDR3 length: 16 residues. The CDR3 protein is CAIRSMTGNSGNTIYF. As DNA, the CDR3 is TGTGCCATCAGATCAATGACAGGCAACTCTGGAAACACCATATATTTT.

The chain combines TRBV28 with TRBJ1-4; D perhaps matches TRBD1 (6 bases). V lost 3 bases and J 12 bases, leaving 17 bases between the germline ends. Germline CDR1 MDHEN, CDR2 SYDVKM. This CDR3 has 14 residues. The CDR3 nucleotides are TGTGCCAGCAGTTTGACAGGTCCACCGACGGAACTGTTTTTT. Its translation is CASSLTGPPTELFF.

The chain joins TRBV30 to TRBJ2-1, with D possibly matching TRBD1 (7 bases). V was trimmed by 4 bases and J by 5 bases, leaving 18 bases between them. CDR3 length: 15 residues. Germline V gene data show CDR1 as GTSNPN and CDR2 as SVGIG (reference sequence). The CDR3 region has the DNA TGTGCCTGGATAAGTGGTCAGGGGGGTCACAATGAGCAGTTCTTC. Its protein product is CAWISGQGGHNEQFF.

The chain recombines TRBV4-1 with TRBJ2-3; D perhaps matches TRBD2 (5 bases). The CDR3 has 14 residues. The germline gives CDR1 MGHRA, CDR2 YSYEKL. Between the trimmed V and J ends, which lost 9 bases and 1 base, there was a span of 14 bases. The CDR3 coding sequence is TGCGCCAGAAAGAGTGTTAGCGGCACAGATACGCAGTATTTT. It encodes CARKSVSGTDTQYF.

The gene calls are TRBV19 and TRBJ2-1; no firm D call. Trimming stripped 3 bases from V and 6 bases from J, with 12 bases between. The CDR3 contains 14 residues. The germline V gene has CDR1 LNHDA and CDR2 SQIVND (reference sequence). The CDR3 loop reads CASSMRAPINEQFF. CDR3 DNA sequence: TGTGCCAGTAGTATGCGAGCCCCTATCAATGAGCAGTTCTTC.

This chain links TRBV3-1 (or the pseudogene TRBV3-2) with TRBJ2-3; weak D call: TRBD1 (8 bases). Between the trimmed V and J ends, which lost 4 bases and 5 bases, there was a span of 22 bases. Germline lookup yields CDR1 LGHDT and CDR2 YNNKEL (reference sequence). The CDR3 covers 17 residues. DNA for the CDR3: TGTGCCAGCAGCCTCCGACGGACAGGGAGGGGTCAAGATACGCAGTATTTT. It yields the protein CASSLRRTGRGQDTQYF.

This chain joins TRBV3-1 (or the pseudogene TRBV3-2) and TRBJ1-3; a weak D match, TRBD1 (5 bases). Trimming pared 0 bases from V and 0 bases from J, leaving 6 bases between. The germline CDR1 and CDR2 sequences are LGHDT and YNNKEL (reference sequence). There are 15 residues in the CDR3. DNA of the CDR3: TGTGCCAGCAGCCAAGATCAGGGCTCTGGAAACACCATATATTTT. Translation: CASSQDQGSGNTIYF.

The rearrangement joins TRBV7-9 to TRBJ1-3; D is uncertain. V was trimmed by 1 base and J by 1 base, leaving 14 bases between them. This CDR3 is built from 17 residues. Germline CDR1 and CDR2: SEHNR and FQNEAQ (reference sequence). The CDR3 DNA follows: TGTGCCAGCAGCTTAGGTGAGGTCATATCGTCTGGAAACACCATATATTTT. Translated, it gives CASSLGEVISSGNTIYF.

The rearrangement joins TRBV9 to TRBJ2-7; TRBD1 might be the D (6 bases). The V and J ends lost 2 bases and 0 bases respectively, with 12 bases between them. CDR1 is SGDLS, CDR2 YYNGEE, per germline. The CDR3 sequence is 15 residues long. CDR3 sequence (DNA): TGTGCCAGCAGCGTTGCCGGGACAACCTCCTACGAGCAGTACTTC. Protein product: CASSVAGTTSYEQYF.

In its sample, this clone was seen a few times. V usage is TRBV2 and J usage is TRBJ2-5; TRBD2 agrees at 10 bases. Losses at the gene ends were 8 bases for V and 3 bases for J; bases not matched to a gene: 6. CDR3 size: 14 residues. In germline, CDR1 is SNHLY, CDR2 FYNNEI. CDR3 nucleotides: TGTGCCAGCGGCGGACTAGCGGCTGAAGAGACCCAGTACTTC. Translating it yields CASGGLAAEETQYF.

The rearrangement joins TRBV6-5 to TRBJ1-4, with a tentative D call TRBD1 (6 bases). The CDR3 totals 14 residues. CDR1 is MNHEY, CDR2 SVGAGI, per germline. The V end lost 2 bases, the J end lost 3 bases, and 7 bases lay between the germline ends. As DNA, the CDR3 is TGTGCCAGCAGTTACAGGGGGTCTAATGAAAAACTGTTTTTT. Its translation: CASSYRGSNEKLFF.